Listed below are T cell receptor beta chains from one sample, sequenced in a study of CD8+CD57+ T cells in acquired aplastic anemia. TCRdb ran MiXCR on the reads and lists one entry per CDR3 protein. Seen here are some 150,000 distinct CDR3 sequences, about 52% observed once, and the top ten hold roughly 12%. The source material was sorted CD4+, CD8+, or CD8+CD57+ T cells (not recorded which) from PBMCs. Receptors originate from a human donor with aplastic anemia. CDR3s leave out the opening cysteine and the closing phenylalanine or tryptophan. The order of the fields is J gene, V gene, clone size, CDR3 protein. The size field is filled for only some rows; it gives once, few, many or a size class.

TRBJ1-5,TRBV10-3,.,AISEGTGYNQPQH
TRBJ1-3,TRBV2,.,ASKRNTIY
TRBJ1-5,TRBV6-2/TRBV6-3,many,ASSYLKGNQPQH
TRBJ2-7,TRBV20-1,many,SAISGGATYEQY
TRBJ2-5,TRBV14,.,ASSQESWSNQETQY
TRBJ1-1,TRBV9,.,ASSVGADPRNTEAF
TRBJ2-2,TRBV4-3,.,ASSQDVTEGKAGEPF
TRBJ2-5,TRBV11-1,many,ASSLRQGEAEETQY
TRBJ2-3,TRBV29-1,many,SVRGGGGSTDTQY
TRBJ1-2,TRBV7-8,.,ASSIGTGSGYT
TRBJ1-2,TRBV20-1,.,SAPLRGGYT
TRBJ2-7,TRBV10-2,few,ASLGAGVAYEQY
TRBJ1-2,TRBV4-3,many,ASSQDTTGGDIYGYT
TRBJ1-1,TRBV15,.,ATSLRTLNTEAF
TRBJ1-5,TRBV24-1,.,ATSDWGGENQPQH
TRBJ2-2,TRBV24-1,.,ATSDWDKNTGELF
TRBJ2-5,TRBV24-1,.,ATSDPSQGRETQY
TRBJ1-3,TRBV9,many,ASSVGGFSGNTIY
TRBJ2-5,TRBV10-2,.,ASSDLGQTQETQY
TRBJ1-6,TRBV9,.,ASSPQNNSPLH
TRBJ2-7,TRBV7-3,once,ASSLELGLAYEQY
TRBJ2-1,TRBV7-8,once,ASSGGRYWF
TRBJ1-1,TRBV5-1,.,ASSLGQGGAPDTEAF
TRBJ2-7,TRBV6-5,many,ASGPVGEQY
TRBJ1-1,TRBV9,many,ASSVSRSGGTEAF
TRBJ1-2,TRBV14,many,ASSQDRAGIYGYT
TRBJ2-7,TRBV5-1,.,ASSLDGQGGYEQY
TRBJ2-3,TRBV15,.,ATSAVALSTDTQY
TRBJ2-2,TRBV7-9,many,ASGDWVANTGELF
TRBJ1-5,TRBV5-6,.,ASSFSGDQPQH
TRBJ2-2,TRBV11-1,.,ASSAGGAFSTVNTGELF
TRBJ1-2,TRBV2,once,ASSVPRALHGYT
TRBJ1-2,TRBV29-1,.,SVEAVLLNYGYT
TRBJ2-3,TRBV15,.,ATSMQTVSTDTQY
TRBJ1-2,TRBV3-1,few,ASSDSDWANYGYT
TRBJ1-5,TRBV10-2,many,ASSEDKFRFQPQH
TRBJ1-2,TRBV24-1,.,ATSAVTGVEYGYT
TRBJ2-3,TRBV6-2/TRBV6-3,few,ASSYSGDRGAYSTDTQY
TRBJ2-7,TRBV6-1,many,ASSAGTSVSYEQY
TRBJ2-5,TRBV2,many,ASTQRDRGPETQY
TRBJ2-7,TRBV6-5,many,ASIYDGLAVAEQY
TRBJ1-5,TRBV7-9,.,ASSPGGPQH
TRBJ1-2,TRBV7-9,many,ASSFATGYGYT
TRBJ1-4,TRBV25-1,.,ASSRIGTGDEKLF
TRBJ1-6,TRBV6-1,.,ASREAYNSPLH
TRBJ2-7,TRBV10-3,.,AIGGQGPSSYEQY
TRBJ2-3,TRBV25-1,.,ASSELSQGSTDTQY
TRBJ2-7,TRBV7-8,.,ASSLGAGVYEQY
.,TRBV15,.,ATSRDLGREQF
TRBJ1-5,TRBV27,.,ASSLGRDQPRH
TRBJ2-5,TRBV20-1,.,SAPSTGMGETQY
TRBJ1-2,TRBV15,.,ATSRNQNAYRNGYT
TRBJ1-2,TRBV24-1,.,ATSDLDSPDGYT
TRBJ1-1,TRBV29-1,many,SVPSGGGPMNTEAF
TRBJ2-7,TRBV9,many,ASNPAGGPSEQY
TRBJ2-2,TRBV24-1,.,ATSDFLGENTGELF
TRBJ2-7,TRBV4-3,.,ASSQERGQYYEQY
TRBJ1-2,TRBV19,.,ASSIARAGYT
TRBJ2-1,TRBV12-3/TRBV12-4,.,ASRQGWYNEQF
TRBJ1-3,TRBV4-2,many,ASSQLDRGLQNTIY